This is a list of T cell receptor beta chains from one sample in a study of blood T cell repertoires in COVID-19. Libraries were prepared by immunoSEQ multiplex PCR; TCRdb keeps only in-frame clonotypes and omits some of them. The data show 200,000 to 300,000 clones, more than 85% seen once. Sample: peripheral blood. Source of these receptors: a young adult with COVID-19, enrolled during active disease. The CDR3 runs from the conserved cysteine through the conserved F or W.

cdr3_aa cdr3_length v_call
CASSPGLPYEQYF 13 TRBV5-4
CASSPRDRGADEQYF 15 TRBV6-5
CATGQSSYNSPLHF 14 TRBV19
CASSFNRGTDTQYF 14 TRBV28
CASSDRDSDTQYF 13 TRBV27
CASSLSGDYGYTF 13 TRBV27
CAWKRASGETQYF 13 TRBV30
CASSLSSGASYEQYF 15 TRBV6-5
CASSVGPNTEAFF 13 TRBV9
CASSLGGALTEQYF 14 TRBV11-2
CASRPPPGADTNYGYTF 17 TRBV28
CASSLGHLMYNEQFF 15 TRBV7-2
CAWRRGLGTDTQYF 14 TRBV30
CASSQDPSERYGYTF 15 TRBV4-1
CASSGTGDLTEAFF 14 TRBV5-4
CASSWTGNTEAFF 13 TRBV6-5
CATSDSGREQPQHF 14 TRBV24-1
CAIGTGGAYGYTF 13 TRBV10-3
CASSEMDIPMSNQPQHF 17 TRBV28
CASSPQGNSAPLHF 14 TRBV5-4